This T cell receptor (beta chain) was recovered during a study of beta chain features in type 1 diabetes. The overall study: The examined sorted cells totaled about 110 million across samples.

The whole isolated RNA underwent reverse transcription, so sequencing captured expressed TCRB transcripts. Clones were read by immunoSEQ multiplex PCR, and TCRdb kept only the in-frame ones, dropping some. The sample consists of 200,000 to 300,000 clones, 25% to 35% of them appearing once. This clonotype was sampled from a man aged 30 to 45 in good health. Sequencing input: central memory CD4+ T cells from blood.

CDR3 in amino acids: CASSHLEAFF. The CDR3 nucleotides read TGTGCCAGCAGCCACCTTGAAGCTTTCTTT. This rearrangement joins TRBV7-9 to TRBJ1-1, with unresolved D. Trimming left V 5 bases short and J 7 bases short, with 5 bases between. The CDR3 extends over 10 amino acids. CDR1 and CDR2 from the germline V gene are SEHNR and FQNEAQ (reference sequence). The variable domain in full, completed from reference TRBV7-9 and TRBJ1-1, reads DTGVSQNPRHKITKRGQNVTFRCDPISEHNRLYWYRQTLGQGPEFLTYFQNEAQLEKSRLLSDRFSAERPKGSFSTLEIQRTEQGDSAMYLCASSHLEAFFGQGTRLTVV.